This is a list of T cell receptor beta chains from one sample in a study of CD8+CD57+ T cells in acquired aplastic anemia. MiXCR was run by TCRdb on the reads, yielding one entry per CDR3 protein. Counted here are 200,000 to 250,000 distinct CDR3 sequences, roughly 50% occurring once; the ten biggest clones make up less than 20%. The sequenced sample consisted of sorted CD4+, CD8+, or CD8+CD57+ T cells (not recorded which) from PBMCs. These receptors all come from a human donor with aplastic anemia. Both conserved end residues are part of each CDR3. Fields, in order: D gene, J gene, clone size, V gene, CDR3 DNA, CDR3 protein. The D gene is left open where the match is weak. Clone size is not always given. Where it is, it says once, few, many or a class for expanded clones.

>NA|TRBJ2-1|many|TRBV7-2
TGTGCCAGCTATGGACGGGGGTTTGATAATGAGCAGTTCTTC
CASYGRGFDNEQFF
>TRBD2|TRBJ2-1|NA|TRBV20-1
TGCAGTGCCGCGACTAGCGGGGGGAATCGGGAGCAGTTCTTC
CSAATSGGNREQFF
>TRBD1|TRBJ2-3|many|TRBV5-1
TGCGCCAGCAGCTTGCCCTTAAGGAGGACAGGGGGCACAGATACGCAGTATTTT
CASSLPLRRTGGTDTQYF
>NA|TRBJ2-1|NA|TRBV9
TGTGCCAGCAGCTTATTGAATGAGCAGTTCTTC
CASSLLNEQFF
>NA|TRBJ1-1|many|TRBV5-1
TGCGCCAGCAGTTCGGACGGGATGAACATGAACACTGAAGCTTTCTTT
CASSSDGMNMNTEAFF
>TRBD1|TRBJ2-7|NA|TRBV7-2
TGTGCCAGCAGCACCCACCGGGACAGGGGGCTCGACGAGCAGTACTTC
CASSTHRDRGLDEQYF
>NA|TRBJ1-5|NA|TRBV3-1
TGTGCCAGCAGCCATGGGGACCCCTCTAGACAGCCCCAGCATTTT
CASSHGDPSRQPQHF
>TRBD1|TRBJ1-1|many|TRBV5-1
TGCGCCAGCAGCTTGGAAGGGGGCCAGAACACTGAAGCTTTCTTT
CASSLEGGQNTEAFF
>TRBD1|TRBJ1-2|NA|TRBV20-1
TGCAGTGCTAGAATTACCGGGACAGGGGGCAACTATGGCTACACCTTC
CSARITGTGGNYGYTF
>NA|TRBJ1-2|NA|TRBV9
TGTGCCAGCAGCGTTGTGCAGCCAGGAAACTATGGCTACACCTTC
CASSVVQPGNYGYTF
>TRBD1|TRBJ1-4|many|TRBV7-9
TGTGCCAGCAGTTCGGGACAGACGACTCGCGGAGAAAAACTGTTTTTT
CASSSGQTTRGEKLFF
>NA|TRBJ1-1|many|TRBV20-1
TGCAGTGCCACCACAGGGCAAGAAATGAACACTGAAGCTTTCTTT
CSATTGQEMNTEAFF
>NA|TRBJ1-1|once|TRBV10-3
TGTGCCATCTGTTCGGGTATGAACACTGAAGCTTTCTTT
CAICSGMNTEAFF
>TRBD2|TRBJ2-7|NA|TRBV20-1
TGCAGTGCTAGCTTGCGGGGGGCGGCAGGTTACGAGCAGTACTTC
CSASLRGAAGYEQYF
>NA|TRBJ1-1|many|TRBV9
TGTGCCAGCAGCGTAGTTGGGGGGCGCGACACTGAAGCTTTCTTT
CASSVVGGRDTEAFF
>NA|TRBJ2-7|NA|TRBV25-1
TGTGCCAGCAGCCAAGATGGATTGGACACTACCTACGAGCAGTACTTC
CASSQDGLDTTYEQYF
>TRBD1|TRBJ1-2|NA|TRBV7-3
TGTGCCAGCAGCCAACCTGGACAGGGAGGAACCTATGGCTACACCTTC
CASSQPGQGGTYGYTF
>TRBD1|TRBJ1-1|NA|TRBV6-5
TGTGCCAGCAGTGCTTCGACAGGGTTCACTGAAGCTTTCTTT
CASSASTGFTEAFF
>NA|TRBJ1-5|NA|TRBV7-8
TGTGCCAGCAGCTTAGCGCCGCAGCCCCGGCAGCCCCAGCATTTT
CASSLAPQPRQPQHF
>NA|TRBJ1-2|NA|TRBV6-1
TGTGCCAGCAGTTACTCATCCAGGCTGGGTGGCTACACCTTC
CASSYSSRLGGYTF
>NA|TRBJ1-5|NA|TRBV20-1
TGCAGTGCTAGATCCAGGGATCAGCCCCAGCATTTT
CSARSRDQPQHF
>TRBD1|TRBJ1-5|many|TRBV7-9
TGTGCCAGCAGCTTAGTAGGGGGACAGGGGGGACGGCAGCCCCAGCATTTT
CASSLVGGQGGRQPQHF
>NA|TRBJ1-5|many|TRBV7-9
TGTGCCAGCAGCTCCCTAACGGGCCCGAGCAATCAGCCCCAGCATTTT
CASSSLTGPSNQPQHF
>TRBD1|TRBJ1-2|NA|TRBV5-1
TGCGCCAGCAGCCAGTACGGGACAGGGGTATATGGCTACACCTTC
CASSQYGTGVYGYTF
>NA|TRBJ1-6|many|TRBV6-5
TGTGCCAGCAGGAGCCGAGAGGGAGGTTCACCCCTCCACTTT
CASRSREGGSPLHF
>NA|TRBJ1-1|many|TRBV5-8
TGTGCCAGCAGCAACCAAGGTTACAAGGGGGCTGAAGCTTTCTTT
CASSNQGYKGAEAFF
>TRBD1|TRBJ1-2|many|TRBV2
TGTGCCAGCAGCCCCGGGACAGGGCGGAACTATGGCTACACCTTC
CASSPGTGRNYGYTF
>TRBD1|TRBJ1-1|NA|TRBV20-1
TGCAGTGGAAGGGGGCAGGGGGACACTGAAGCTTTCTTT
CSGRGQGDTEAFF
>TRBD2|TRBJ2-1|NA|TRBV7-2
TGTGCCAGCAGCTCGGGACTAGCGGGGGTGCAGTTCTTC
CASSSGLAGVQFF
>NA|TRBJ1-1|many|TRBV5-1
TGCGCCAGCAGCCCCGATGTTGACACTGAAGCTTTCTTT
CASSPDVDTEAFF
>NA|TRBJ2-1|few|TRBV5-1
TGCGCCAGCAGCTTGGGGCCGAGCTCCTACAATGAGCAGTTCTTC
CASSLGPSSYNEQFF
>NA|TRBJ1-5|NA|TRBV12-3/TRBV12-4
TGTGCCAGCAGTTTTGCGTGGAACAAGGGATGTCAGCCCCAGCATTTT
CASSFAWNKGCQPQHF
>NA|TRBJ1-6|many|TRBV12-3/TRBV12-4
TGTGCCAGCAGCCCGAACAATTCACCCCTCCACTTT
CASSPNNSPLHF
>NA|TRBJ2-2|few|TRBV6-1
TGTGCCAGCAGTATTACTCCCGAACTTACCGGGGAGCTGTTTTTT
CASSITPELTGELFF
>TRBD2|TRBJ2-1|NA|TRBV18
TGTGCCAGCTCACCGCGACTAGCGGGGAGAGACAATGAGCAGTTCTTC
CASSPRLAGRDNEQFF
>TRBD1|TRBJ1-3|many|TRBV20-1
TGCAGTGCCCTCTTGCGGGACAGGGGCTCGGACACCATATATTTT
CSALLRDRGSDTIYF
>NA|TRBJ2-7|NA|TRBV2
TGTGCCAGCAGTGAAGGCACCGGTTGGGAGCAGTACTTC
CASSEGTGWEQYF
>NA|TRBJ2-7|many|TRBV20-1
TGCAGTACGGCGGACTCCTACGAGCAGTACTTC
CSTADSYEQYF
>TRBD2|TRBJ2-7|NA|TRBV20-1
TGCAGTGCTACCCGGACTAGCGGGGGAAGTTACGAGCAGTACTTC
CSATRTSGGSYEQYF
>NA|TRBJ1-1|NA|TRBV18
TGTGCCAGCTCACCACAAGCGGGTGACACTGAAGCTTTCTTT
CASSPQAGDTEAFF
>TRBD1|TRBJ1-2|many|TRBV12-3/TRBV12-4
TGTGCCAGCAGCTCGACAGGGGATGGCTACACCTTC
CASSSTGDGYTF
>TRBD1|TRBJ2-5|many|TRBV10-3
TGTGCCATCAGTGAGTCGACAGGGCGGGAGACCCAGTACTTC
CAISESTGRETQYF
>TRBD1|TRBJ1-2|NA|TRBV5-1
TGCGCCAGCAGTGCCGGGACAGGGAAGGGCTACACCTTC
CASSAGTGKGYTF
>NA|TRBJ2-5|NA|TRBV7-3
TGTGCCAGCAACCCAGGAAACCAAGAGACCCAGTACTTC
CASNPGNQETQYF
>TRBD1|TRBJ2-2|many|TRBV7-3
TGTGCCAGCAGCGTTAGGGGGCTCCCCGGGGAGCTGTTTTTT
CASSVRGLPGELFF
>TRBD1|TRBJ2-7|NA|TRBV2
TGTGCCAGCAGTGTGACAGGGAACTACGAGCAGTACTTC
CASSVTGNYEQYF
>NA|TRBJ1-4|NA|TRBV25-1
TGTGCCAGCAGTGAACCTAAGAGACACAATGAGAAACTGTTTTTT
CASSEPKRHNEKLFF
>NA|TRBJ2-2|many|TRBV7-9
TGTGCCAGCAGCCCTTTTGTAAGTGAGGACACCGGGGAGCTGTTTTTT
CASSPFVSEDTGELFF
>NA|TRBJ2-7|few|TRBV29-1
TGCAGCGTTGTTGCGGGGACCTACGAGCAGTACTTC
CSVVAGTYEQYF
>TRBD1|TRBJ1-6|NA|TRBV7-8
TGTGCCAGCAGCTACTCCGGGACAGGAAGCTCACCCCTCCACTTT
CASSYSGTGSSPLHF
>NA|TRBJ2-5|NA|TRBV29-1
TGCAGCGTGGGGGGAGTGCAAGAGACCCAGTACTTC
CSVGGVQETQYF
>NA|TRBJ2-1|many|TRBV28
TGTGCCAGCACGCTAATTGGCCGCAATGAGCAGTTCTTC
CASTLIGRNEQFF
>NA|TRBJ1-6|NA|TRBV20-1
TGCAGTGCTAGAGATTGGGGCAGTGTCAATTCACCCCTCCACTTT
CSARDWGSVNSPLHF
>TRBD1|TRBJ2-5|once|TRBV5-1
TGCGCCAGCAGCCAGTACGGGACAGGACTCCAGACCCAGTACTTC
CASSQYGTGLQTQYF
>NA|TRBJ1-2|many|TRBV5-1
TGCGCCAGCAGCCCACGGCAGGACCCCTATGGCTACACCTTC
CASSPRQDPYGYTF